The clone carrying this T cell receptor beta chain was observed at least ten times. Its antigen is currently unknown. This entry comes from a study of TIL therapy for anti-PD-1-resistant metastatic lung cancer. Overall study context: Half of patients were current or former smokers. Tumors carried a median 1.5 non-synonymous mutations per megabase. Whole-study findings and limits: Patients were highly selected, enriched for treatment-naive, never-smoker and oncogene-addicted cases.

The time point is: pre-treatment sample, taken before nivolumab and TIL therapy. Germline V gene data show CDR1 as SEHNR and CDR2 as FQNEAQ (reference sequence). V was trimmed by 4 bases and J by 5 bases, leaving 11 bases between them. This CDR3 spans 13 amino acids. This was the immunoSEQ v3 assay. Libraries were sequenced to around 2 million read pairs (survey) or roughly 4.5-6 million (deep). Profiled with immunoSEQ multiplex PCR; TCRdb holds only in-frame clones, not every one. The table shows tens of thousands of clones, with 79% occurring only once. The TCR was taken from a woman between 25 and 85 years old with non-small cell lung cancer. This sample comprised blood, obtained at baseline. V is TRBV7-9 and J is TRBJ1-1; tentative D call: TRBD1 (5 bases). CDR3 in DNA: TGTGCCAGCAGCTATTCAGGGACGACTGAAGCTTTCTTT. Translated: CASSYSGTTEAFF. The full variable domain, completed using reference TRBV7-9 and TRBJ1-1, is DTGVSQNPRHKITKRGQNVTFRCDPISEHNRLYWYRQTLGQGPEFLTYFQNEAQLEKSRLLSDRFSAERPKGSFSTLEIQRTEQGDSAMYLCASSYSGTTEAFFGQGTRLTVV.